These 22 T cell receptor beta chains were all obtained from the same sample, sequenced in a study of cytomegalovirus exposure and HLA in healthy donors. The primer mix had 60 Vbeta and 13 Jbeta primers. Repertoires were generated with immunoSEQ multiplex PCR, while TCRdb's copy carries only in-frame clones and drops some. This sample has more than 150,000 clones, with roughly 82% found just once. The sample comprised PBMCs. These receptors came from a woman between 50 and 59 years old in good health and CMV-seropositive.

This chain links TRBV7-2 with TRBJ1-1; D might be TRBD1 (6 bases). This CDR3 is built from 15 residues. V was trimmed by 6 bases and J by 1 base, leaving 15 bases between them. The germline V gene encodes CDR1 SGHTA and CDR2 FQGNSA. The CDR3 loop reads CASRACGGRNTEAFF. CDR3 sequence (DNA): TGTGCCAGCAGGGCCTGCGGGGGCCGGAACACTGAAGCTTTCTTT.

CDR3 loop: CASSFYWGQTMRGYTF. The DNA for the CDR3 is TGTGCCAGCAGCTTTTATTGGGGACAGACTATGAGGGGCTACACCTTC. The V gene is TRBV5-5, the J gene TRBJ1-2; 7 positions match TRBD1. The V and J ends lost 2 bases and 8 bases, in that order; junction bases with no gene match: 15. The length of the CDR3 is 16 residues. Looked up from germline, CDR1 is SGHKS and CDR2 is YYEKEE (reference sequence).

The V and J genes are TRBV15 and TRBJ2-2, with D maybe TRBD1 (6 bases). V was trimmed by 1 base and J by 3 bases, leaving 12 bases between them. Germline values: CDR1 LNHNV, CDR2 YYDKDF (reference sequence). This CDR3 spans 16 amino acids. In nucleotides, the CDR3 is TGTGCCACCAGCAGAGTTGCTGGGGGCGACACCGGGGAGCTGTTTTTT. It specifies CATSRVAGGDTGELFF. Using reference TRBV15 and TRBJ2-2 for the parts outside the CDR3, the full variable domain is DAMVIQNPRYQVTQFGKPVTLSCSQTLNHNVMYWYQQKSSQAPKLLFHYYDKDFNNEADTPDNFQSRRPNTSFCFLDIRSPGLGDTAMYLCATSRVAGGDTGELFFGEGSRLTVL.

This chain links TRBV7-2 with TRBJ2-1, with 8 bases that match TRBD2. The V segment lost 5 bases and the J segment 4 bases; nucleotides outside the gene matches: 10. The length of the CDR3 is 16 residues. Germline V gene data show CDR1 as SGHTA and CDR2 as FQGNSA. The CDR3 DNA follows: TGTGCCAGCAGCCTCCGGGGGACGGGGGGGTACAATGAGCAGTTCTTC. This translates into CASSLRGTGGYNEQFF.

In DNA form, the CDR3 reads TGCGCCAGCAGCTTCCAAGGGGGGGGCACAGATACGCAGTATTTT. As protein: CASSFQGGGTDTQYF. The chain uses TRBV5-1 and TRBJ2-3; a weak D match, TRBD2 (7 bases). V was shortened by 2 bases and J by 1 base, with 11 bases between the two germline ends. The germline gives CDR1 SGHRS, CDR2 YFSETQ. The CDR3 contains 15 residues.

This clone was observed a few times. The chain is built from TRBV5-1 and TRBJ2-3; D is ambiguous. V was shortened by 0 bases and J by 1 base, with 3 bases between the two germline ends. CDR1 and CDR2 from the germline V gene are SGHRS and YFSETQ. The CDR3 is 13 amino acids. This CDR3 is CASSLAGTDTQYF. CDR3 nucleotides: TGCGCCAGCAGCTTGGCGGGCACAGATACGCAGTATTTT. Together with reference TRBV5-1 and TRBJ2-3, the CDR3 gives the full variable domain: KAGVTQTPRYLIKTRGQQVTLSCSPISGHRSVSWYQQTPGQGLQFLFEYFSETQRNKGNFPGRFSGRQFSNSRSEMNVSTLELGDSALYLCASSLAGTDTQYFGPGTRLTVL.

The count of this clone is one. The chain employs TRBV2 and TRBJ1-6; D gene unclear. The germline V and J ends were trimmed by 5 bases and 3 bases, with 5 bases remaining between them. The CDR3 contains 13 residues. Germline loops: CDR1 SNHLY, CDR2 FYNNEI. CDR3 DNA: TGTGCCAGCAGTCGTAACTATAATTCACCCCTCCACTTT. As protein: CASSRNYNSPLHF.

J is TRBJ2-7 and V is TRBV5-6; the match to TRBD1 covers 10 bases. CDR1 is SGHDT and CDR2 is YYEEEE in the germline V gene. CDR3 length: 15 amino acids. J gave up 2 bases and V 3 bases, and 5 bases lay outside the gene matches. The CDR3 nucleotides are TGTGCCAGCAGCTGGATAGGGACAGGGGCCTACGAGCAGTACTTC. Residues: CASSWIGTGAYEQYF.

The chain combines TRBV10-3 with TRBJ2-2, with 8 bases matching TRBD1. After removal of 2 bases from V and 4 bases from J, the junction contained 6 bases not matched to a gene. The CDR3 covers 16 residues. Germline CDR1 reads ENHRY; CDR2 reads SYGVKD. The CDR3 DNA reads as TGTGCCATCAGTGAGGGAGGCAGGGGGCGCACCGGGGAGCTGTTTTTT. This sequence encodes CAISEGGRGRTGELFF.

The CDR3 loop reads CASTTFQGISTDTQYF. The CDR3 nucleotides read TGTGCCAGCACCACCTTCCAGGGGATAAGCACAGATACGCAGTATTTT. The J gene is TRBJ2-3, the V gene TRBV27; D is possibly TRBD1 (6 bases). The CDR3 loop spans 16 amino acids. Germline CDR1 and CDR2: MNHEY and SMNVEV (reference sequence). With 7 bases removed from V and 0 bases from J, the gap between germline ends came to 17 bases.

This clone was seen a handful of times. At one end the junction does not follow the germline gene, possibly because of a read error. V and J are TRBV7-9 and TRBJ1-6; no definite D call. CDR3 size: 12 residues. Germline values: CDR1 SEHNR, CDR2 FQNEAQ (reference sequence). Written as DNA, the CDR3 is TGTTCCAGCCGTTATAATAATTCACCCCTCCACTTT. It yields the protein CSSRYNNSPLHF.

The chain employs TRBV4-2 and TRBJ2-2; maybe TRBD1 (6 bases). V was cut by 2 bases and J by 0 bases, with 10 bases left in between. Germline CDR1 is LGHNA and CDR2 is YNFKEQ. The CDR3 spans 16 residues. The CDR3 nucleotides are TGTGCCAGCAGCCAACTACAGGGCGCGAACACCGGGGAGCTGTTTTTT. Translated: CASSQLQGANTGELFF.

Details on this clone: The junction shows a germline mismatch at one end, possibly a read error. In the same sample, other DNA sequences code for this CDR3. V usage is TRBV7-2 and J usage is TRBJ1-2; TRBD1 aligns across 8 bases. CDR3 length: 15 residues. Germline loops: CDR1 SGHTA, CDR2 FQGNSA. Here the CDR3 DNA reads TGCGCCAGCAGCCACCGGGACAGGTGGGACTATGGCTACACCTTC. Encoded protein: CASSHRDRWDYGYTF.

This chain connects TRBV30 to TRBJ2-5, with D hard to call. The CDR3 loop spans 12 amino acids. With 1 base removed from V and 4 bases from J, the gap between germline ends came to 7 bases. The germline gives CDR1 GTSNPN, CDR2 SVGIG (reference sequence). The CDR3 DNA sequence: TGTGCCTGGAGTGCTGGTAGAGAGACCCAGTACTTC. Translated: CAWSAGRETQYF.

This chain links TRBV5-1 with TRBJ2-2; 8 bases map to TRBD2. CDR3 length equals 15 residues. With 1 base clipped from V and 5 bases from J, the junction kept 4 bases outside the gene matches. Germline V gene lookup returns CDR1 SGHRS and CDR2 YFSETQ. Here the CDR3 DNA reads TGCGCCAGCAGCTTGCCCGGGGGGGCAACCGGGGAGCTGTTTTTT. It encodes CASSLPGGATGELFF.

This clone showed up just once. The chain has TRBV4-1 and TRBJ1-5, with TRBD1 matching over 7 bases. Germline CDR1 and CDR2: MGHRA and YSYEKL. The CDR3 is 16 amino acids. Trimming at V came to 0 bases and at J to 5 bases, leaving 7 bases not matched to a gene. For the CDR3, the DNA is TGCGCCAGCAGCCAAGATCATGGGGACAGTTATCAGCCCCAGCATTTT. Its translation is CASSQDHGDSYQPQHF.

The chain uses TRBV5-4 and TRBJ2-7, with 8 bases aligning to TRBD2. The CDR3 totals 16 residues. Per germline, CDR1 SGHNT and CDR2 YYREEE (reference sequence). With V trimmed by 4 bases and J by 2 bases, 11 bases remained unmatched. CDR3 loop: CASSPGGERGAYEQYF. CDR3 nucleotides: TGTGCCAGCAGCCCCGGGGGGGAGCGGGGAGCCTACGAGCAGTACTTC.

V and J are TRBV7-2 and TRBJ2-5; TRBD2 is a possible D gene (7 bases). The CDR3 is made up of 15 amino acids. The V gene lost 0 bases and the J gene lost 3 bases, with 11 bases spanning the gap. The germline V gene has CDR1 SGHTA and CDR2 FQGNSA. CDR3: CASSLAGGGKETQYF. CDR3 DNA sequence: TGTGCCAGCAGCTTAGCCGGCGGGGGCAAAGAGACCCAGTACTTC.

The V and J genes are TRBV2 and TRBJ2-1; D is perhaps TRBD2 (6 bases). This CDR3 has 15 residues. V shed 1 base and J shed 8 bases, with 15 bases lying between them. Germline loops: CDR1 SNHLY, CDR2 FYNNEI. DNA for the CDR3: TGTGCCAGCAGTGAAGGGGGAGGACGCTGGGATGAGCAGTTCTTC. Its translation: CASSEGGGRWDEQFF.

J is TRBJ1-5 and V is TRBV28, with TRBD1 matching 8 bases. CDR3 length equals 13 residues. In germline, CDR1 is MDHEN, CDR2 SYDVKM. With V trimmed by 5 bases and J by 7 bases, 4 bases remained unmatched. The CDR3 region has the DNA TGTGCCAGCAGTCCGGACAGGGCCCAGCCCCAGCATTTT. Its protein is CASSPDRAQPQHF.

This chain joins TRBV2 and TRBJ2-7; possibly TRBD2 for D (6 bases). Germline V gives CDR1 SNHLY, CDR2 FYNNEI. Trimming pared 3 bases from V and 4 bases from J, leaving 13 bases between. This CDR3 comprises 14 residues. The DNA for the CDR3 is TGTGCCAGCAGTGACGGAGGGGTTTTATACGAGCAGTACTTC. This translates into CASSDGGVLYEQYF.

The genes are TRBV5-6 and TRBJ2-4, with D possibly TRBD1 on 5 matching bases. V was pared by 1 base and J by 7 bases, with 12 bases between. This CDR3 is built from 14 residues. Per germline, CDR1 SGHDT and CDR2 YYEEEE. The chain's CDR3 is CASSLRQGSNIQYF. In DNA form, the CDR3 reads TGTGCCAGCAGCTTGCGCCAGGGTAGCAACATTCAGTACTTC.